A selection of T cell receptor beta chains follows, all from one sample in a study of post-analysis software for immune sequencing data. TCRdb processed the PCR reads anew with MiXCR; each CDR3 protein has one entry. This sample yields hundreds of thousands of distinct CDR3 sequences, of which about 57% are seen a single time; roughly 4.4% belongs to the top ten. The sequenced sample was blood. The receptors were gathered from a girl between 5 and 17 years old with multiple sclerosis. Each CDR3 is given with its conserved first and last residue. Each record gives: CDR3 DNA, CDR3 protein, D gene, J gene, clone size, V gene. The D gene is left open where the match is weak. Some rows mark clone size as missing; the rest say once, few, many or name a class of expanded clone.

TGTGCCAGCAGCCAAGTCGGGTCCAGAGCGGGAACGTACCAAGAGACCCAGTACTTC,CASSQVGSRAGTYQETQYF,TRBD2,TRBJ2-5,.,TRBV4-2
TGTGCCAGCAGGGGGTATCTCCGTATTGATACGCAGTATTTT,CASRGYLRIDTQYF,.,TRBJ2-3,once,TRBV12-3/TRBV12-4
TGCGCCAGCAGCCAGACAGGGGAAAGCAATCAGCCCCAGCATTTT,CASSQTGESNQPQHF,TRBD1,TRBJ1-5,.,TRBV5-1
TGTGCCAGCAGTGAATTAATCGGAGGCGAAGGCGCAGATACGCAGTATTTT,CASSELIGGEGADTQYF,.,TRBJ2-3,few,TRBV6-1
TGTGCCATCAGTGGAACGGCAGGACGGTCGGGCACTGAAGCTTTCTTT,CAISGTAGRSGTEAFF,.,TRBJ1-1,.,TRBV10-3
TGTGCCAGTAGCTTATACGGGAACAGGGGTAAGGACACTGAAGCTTTCTTT,CASSLYGNRGKDTEAFF,TRBD1,TRBJ1-1,few,TRBV7-3
TGTGCCATCAGTGATCCAACAGGGGGAGAGGACACTGAAGCTTTCTTT,CAISDPTGGEDTEAFF,TRBD1,TRBJ1-1,.,TRBV10-3
TGCGCCAGCAGCGAACCGAACGGACTAGCGGGCACAGATACGCAGTATTTT,CASSEPNGLAGTDTQYF,TRBD2,TRBJ2-3,once,TRBV5-1
TGCGCCAGCAGCTCCACTAGCCTTACTCAATACGAGCAGTACTTC,CASSSTSLTQYEQYF,.,TRBJ2-7,.,TRBV5-1
TGTGCCAGTAGTATTTCGGGCAGCTACGAGCAGTACTTC,CASSISGSYEQYF,.,TRBJ2-7,few,TRBV19
TGCAGTGCTAGAGATGATTTAAGTCCCGAGCAGTACTTC,CSARDDLSPEQYF,.,TRBJ2-7,.,TRBV20-1
TGCATCGTTGAAGGACAGGGGCTGAACTATGGCTACACCTTC,CIVEGQGLNYGYTF,TRBD1,TRBJ1-2,.,TRBV29-1
TGTGCCATCAGTGAGCCCCTGGGGGGCGGGAGTCGAGGATACGAGCAGTACTTC,CAISEPLGGGSRGYEQYF,.,TRBJ2-7,.,TRBV10-3
TGCAGTGCTAGTCCCCGTTTAGCCAGCGATACGCAGTATTTT,CSASPRLASDTQYF,.,TRBJ2-3,few,TRBV20-1
TGCGCCAGCAGCGAAGGGGGTTCGGCGGGGACCCAGTACTTC,CASSEGGSAGTQYF,.,TRBJ2-5,.,TRBV10-1
TGCAGTGCTAGGCAACTAGTGGTATCCAATGAGCAGTTCTTC,CSARQLVVSNEQFF,.,TRBJ2-1,.,TRBV20-1
TGTGCCAGCAGCGGGCAAAACAATGAGCAGTTCTTC,CASSGQNNEQFF,.,TRBJ2-1,.,TRBV5-5
TGTGCCAGCAGTTCTCGGACAGGGTGCTCTGGGGCCAACGTCCTGACTTTC,CASSSRTGCSGANVLTF,TRBD1,TRBJ2-6,.,TRBV6-5
TGTGCCATCAGTGAGTCGACGGTCTCCTACGAGCAGTACTTC,CAISESTVSYEQYF,.,TRBJ2-7,.,TRBV10-3
TGCAGCGTTGAAGACGTACAGGCGGAGAACATTCAGTACTTC,CSVEDVQAENIQYF,.,TRBJ2-4,.,TRBV29-1
TGTGCCATAACCGGTCTAGCGGGGAGCTCCTACAATGAGCAGTTCTTC,CAITGLAGSSYNEQFF,TRBD2,TRBJ2-1,.,TRBV6-6
TGCAAGGCCCTAGGGACTGGAGAAACGGAAGAGACCCAGTACTTC,CKALGTGETEETQYF,.,TRBJ2-5,.,TRBV20-1
TGTGCCAGCAGTTCTCCAGGGGGACAGGGGGCCTACGAGCAGTACTTC,CASSSPGGQGAYEQYF,TRBD1,TRBJ2-7,few,TRBV7-6
TGTGCCAGCAGCCTCGGGGGGAACAATTCACCCCTCCACTTT,CASSLGGNNSPLHF,.,TRBJ1-6,few,TRBV12-3/TRBV12-4
TGCGCCAGCAGCTTGGACGGAGTGGGTGGGCCCTCCTACGAGCAGTACTTC,CASSLDGVGGPSYEQYF,.,TRBJ2-7,few,TRBV5-1
TGCGCCAGCAGCTCCCCCAGCGGGGGAACCTACGAGCAGTACTTC,CASSSPSGGTYEQYF,TRBD2,TRBJ2-7,few,TRBV5-1
TGCGCCAGCAGCTTGGACAATTACAGTGAGCAGTTCTTC,CASSLDNYSEQFF,.,TRBJ2-1,once,TRBV5-1
TGTGCCAGCAGATGGACTAGCGGGAGCCATGAGCAGTTCTTC,CASRWTSGSHEQFF,TRBD2,TRBJ2-1,.,TRBV12-3/TRBV12-4
TGCAGCGTTGTGGTTCGACCGTCGAGCTCCTACAATGAGCAGTTCTTC,CSVVVRPSSSYNEQFF,.,TRBJ2-1,few,TRBV29-1
TGCAGCGTTGAGCTGGACAGGGGATACGAGCAGTACTTC,CSVELDRGYEQYF,TRBD1,TRBJ2-7,few,TRBV29-1
TGTGCCACCAGTGCCGACCACAATGAGCAGTTCTTC,CATSADHNEQFF,.,TRBJ2-1,.,TRBV24-1
TGTGCCATCGGGGTGGGGAGCGAGCAGTACTTC,CAIGVGSEQYF,.,TRBJ2-7,.,TRBV10-3
TGCAGTGCTAGGAGATCAGGGACATGGATGCAAGAGACCCAGTACTTC,CSARRSGTWMQETQYF,.,TRBJ2-5,.,TRBV20-1
TGTGCCAGCAGCCAAAAGGCCCTCCGCGAGCAGTACTTC,CASSQKALREQYF,.,TRBJ2-7,.,TRBV27
TGCAGTGGAGGGGGGCCCGCAAATGAAAAACTGTTTTTT,CSGGGPANEKLFF,.,TRBJ1-4,.,TRBV20-1
TGTGCCAGCAGTGAAAGGGTGCAGCCCCAGCATTTT,CASSERVQPQHF,.,TRBJ1-5,.,TRBV6-1
TGCAGCGTCCGAGGGATCCTCCTTGAGGAGCAGTTCTTC,CSVRGILLEEQFF,.,TRBJ2-1,few,TRBV29-1